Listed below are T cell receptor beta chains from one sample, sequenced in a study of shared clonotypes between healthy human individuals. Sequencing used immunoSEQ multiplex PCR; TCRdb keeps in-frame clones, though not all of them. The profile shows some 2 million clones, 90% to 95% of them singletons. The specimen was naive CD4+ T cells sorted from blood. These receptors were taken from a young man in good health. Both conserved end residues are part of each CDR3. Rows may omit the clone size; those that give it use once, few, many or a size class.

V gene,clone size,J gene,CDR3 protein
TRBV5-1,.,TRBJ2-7,CASSYDGYEQYF
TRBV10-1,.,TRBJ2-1,CASSESVSGYNEQFF
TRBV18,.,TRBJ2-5,CASSPSGGETQYF
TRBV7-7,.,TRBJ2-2,CASRPGTLNTGELFF
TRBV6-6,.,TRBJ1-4,CASSYEGSTNEKLFF
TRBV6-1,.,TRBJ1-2,CASSLPVVNGYTF
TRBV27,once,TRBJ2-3,CASSLSRLAADTQYF
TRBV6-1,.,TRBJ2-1,CASLGKNEQFF
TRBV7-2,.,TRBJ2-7,CASSRGQGETYEQYF
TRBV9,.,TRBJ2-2,CASSVTYYGGELFF
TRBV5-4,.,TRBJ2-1,CASSLRGPNYNEQFF
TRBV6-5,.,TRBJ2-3,CASSRGTSGIDTQYF
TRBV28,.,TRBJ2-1,CASSLRVRGEQFF
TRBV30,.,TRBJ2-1,CAWSASRGYNEQFF
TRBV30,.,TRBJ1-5,CAWSVQSKSSNQPQHF
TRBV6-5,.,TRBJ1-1,CASSRMTGGTPPAFF
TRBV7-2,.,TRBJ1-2,CASSSGQGSRHGYTF
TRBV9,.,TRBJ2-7,CASSRGGTTVTYEQYF
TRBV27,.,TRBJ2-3,CASSLSWGGTDTQYF
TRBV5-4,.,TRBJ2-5,CASSLEGETQYF
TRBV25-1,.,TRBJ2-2,CASRSSGELFF
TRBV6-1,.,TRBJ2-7,CASSPGQGTGEQYF
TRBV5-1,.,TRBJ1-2,CASSLSAGWGYTF
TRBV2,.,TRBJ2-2,CASSGLRGAGELFF
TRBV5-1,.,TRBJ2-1,CASSPLAGVINEQFF
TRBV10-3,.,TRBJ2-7,CAISDSLAGGPEQYF
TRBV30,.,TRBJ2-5,CAWSVARTAGGRGQETQYF
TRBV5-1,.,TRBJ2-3,CASILGGLGDTQYF
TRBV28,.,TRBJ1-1,CASSSLTENTEAFF
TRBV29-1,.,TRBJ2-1,CSVEGVDSSYNEQFF
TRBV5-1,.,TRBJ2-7,CASSPSTGGHEQYF
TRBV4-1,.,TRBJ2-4,CASSRAQGGKNIQYF
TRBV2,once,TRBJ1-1,CASSLDRVRTEAFF
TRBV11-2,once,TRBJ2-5,CASSSLRGWETQYF
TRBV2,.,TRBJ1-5,CASSEEGTQPQHF
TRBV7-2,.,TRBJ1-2,CASSFYSYYGYTF
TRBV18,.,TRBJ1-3,CASSPNMLVSGNTIYF
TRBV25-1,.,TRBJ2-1,CASSERVSGRVF
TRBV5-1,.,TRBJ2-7,CASSFRNKTYEQYF
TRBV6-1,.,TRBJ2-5,CAIRTSGEETQYF
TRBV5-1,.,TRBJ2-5,CASSLTGETQYF
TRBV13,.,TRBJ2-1,CASRQRGTQNEQFF
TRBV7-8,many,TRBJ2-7,CASSLGPLLEPGEQYF
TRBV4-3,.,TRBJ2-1,CASSQDWRGLVKQFF
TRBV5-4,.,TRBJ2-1,CASSLRYNEQFF
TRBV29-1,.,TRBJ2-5,CSTASGRGETQYF
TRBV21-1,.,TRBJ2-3,CASSKGRGFTDTQYF
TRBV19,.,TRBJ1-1,CASSIGGQNTEAFF
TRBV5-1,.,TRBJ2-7,CASRKEGQGTYEQYF
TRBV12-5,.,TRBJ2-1,CASGWTSGEQFF
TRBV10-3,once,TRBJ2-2,CAISPGQGAPGELFF
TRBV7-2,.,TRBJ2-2,CASSLAGFGGGELFF
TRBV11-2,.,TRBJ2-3,CASSSHSRDTQYF